This T cell receptor beta chain was documented in a study of Graves' ophthalmopathy and Graves' hyperthyroidism. The authors amplified TCR beta CDR3 regions from RNA transcripts. RT-PCR with HTBI primers came first, then second-round multiplex PCR. MiXCR, applied by TCRdb to the multiplex PCR reads, yields one record per CDR3 protein. The repertoire holds under 350,000 distinct CDR3 sequences, with about a sixth as singletons. Moderate-to-severe activity, CAS ≥3, NOSPECS ≥4 and a duration under 3 months were seen in donors with ophthalmopathy. Certain patients were not enrolled. These were patients with other autoimmune diseases, uncontrolled infections, pregnancy or lactation. The diagnosis was founded upon clinical symptoms, serum thyroxine, TRAb, thyroid ultrasound and orbital computed tomography. In germline, CDR1 is MNHNS, CDR2 SASEGT. Unmatched junction bases numbered 7, after V lost 2 bases and J lost 5 bases. The CDR3 loop spans 17 amino acids.

This clonotype turned up a few times. What it binds is unknown. The study, taken as a whole, reports: Researchers report that a 13-signature model separated ophthalmopathy from stable hyperthyroidism, posting less than 90% sensitivity and roughly 83% specificity.

The sample consisted of peripheral blood. This rearrangement joins TRBV6-1 to TRBJ2-2; 11 bases fit TRBD2. The sequence was obtained from an adult man with Graves' ophthalmopathy. The CDR3 region is CASSEPGLAEGTGELFF. CDR3 sequence (DNA): TGTGCCAGCAGTGAACCGGGACTAGCGGAGGGGACCGGGGAGCTGTTTTTT.